The next 19 T cell receptor beta chains were all read from a single sample in a study of blood T cell repertoires in COVID-19 (dated by TCRdb to the early 2020s). Library prep was done by the immunoSEQ multiplex PCR assay. Held by TCRdb, this immuneACCESS table contains in-frame sequences only and omits some clones. Under half of the omission traces to an unresolved V gene where checked; the cause of the rest is unknown. This sample holds some 40,000 clones; more than 75% were observed only once. 13% to 15% of the sample rests with the top ten. Sequenced: peripheral blood. Receptor source: a man aged 50-60 years with active or convalescent COVID-19.

The V call is TRBV7-9, the J call TRBJ1-4; possibly TRBD1 for D (6 bases). Trimming removed 5 bases at V and 6 bases at J, with 13 bases between. This CDR3 spans 14 amino acids. Germline CDR1 and CDR2: SEHNR and FQNEAQ (reference sequence). This chain's CDR3 is CASSPRRGDEKLFF. The CDR3 DNA sequence: TGTGCCAGCAGCCCCCGCAGGGGAGATGAAAAACTGTTTTTT.

This clone was recorded once. The V and J genes are TRBV6-6 and TRBJ1-2; the D gene is possibly TRBD1 (5 bases). Germline values: CDR1 MNHNY, CDR2 SVGAGI (reference sequence). With 5 bases removed from V and 3 bases from J, the gap between germline ends came to 19 bases. CDR3 size: 16 residues. For the CDR3, the DNA is TGTGCCAGCAGTCACCAACCAGGGCCGTATGACTATGGCTACACCTTC. Amino acids: CASSHQPGPYDYGYTF.

The chain recombines TRBV19 with TRBJ1-2, with D perhaps TRBD1 (6 bases). Between the trimmed V and J ends, which lost 4 bases and 5 bases, there was a span of 17 bases. Looked up from germline, CDR1 is LNHDA and CDR2 is SQIVND (reference sequence). This CDR3 is 15 amino acids long. The CDR3 region has the DNA TGTGCCAGTAGTACGCAGGGAGGGGGATCATATGGCTACACCTTC. Its translation is CASSTQGGGSYGYTF.

The chain uses TRBV19 and TRBJ1-5, with TRBD1 matching over 7 bases. In germline, CDR1 is LNHDA, CDR2 SQIVND (reference sequence). The CDR3 consists of 18 residues. V gave up 5 bases and J gave up 1 base; unmatched junction bases: 14. CDR3 protein: CASSGTRQGRRSNQPQHF. In DNA form, the CDR3 reads TGTGCCAGTAGTGGAACCCGACAGGGCCGGAGGAGCAATCAGCCCCAGCATTTT. Together with reference TRBV19 and TRBJ1-5, the CDR3 gives the full variable domain: DGGITQSPKYLFRKEGQNVTLSCEQNLNHDAMYWYRQDPGQGLRLIYYSQIVNDFQKGDIAEGYSVSREKKESFPLTVTSAQKNPTAFYLCASSGTRQGRRSNQPQHFGDGTRLSIL.

The chain uses TRBV9 and TRBJ2-2, with 9 bases fitting TRBD1. Germline V gene lookup returns CDR1 SGDLS and CDR2 YYNGEE. J gave up 5 bases and V 0 bases, and 11 bases lay outside the gene matches. The CDR3 covers 18 residues. The CDR3 reads CASSVEGTGKSRTGELFF. DNA for the CDR3: TGTGCCAGCAGCGTAGAGGGGACAGGGAAAAGTAGGACCGGGGAGCTGTTTTTT. Full variable domain (remainder filled in from reference TRBV9 and TRBJ2-2): DSGVTQTPKHLITATGQRVTLRCSPRSGDLSVYWYQQSLDQGLQFLIQYYNGEERAKGNILERFSAQQFPDLHSELNLSSLELGDSALYFCASSVEGTGKSRTGELFFGEGSRLTVL.

This clone was observed a few times. This chain connects TRBV5-1 to TRBJ2-5; maybe TRBD1 (6 bases). CDR1 is SGHRS, CDR2 YFSETQ, per germline. CDR3 length: 14 residues. V was trimmed by 2 bases and J by 1 base, leaving 9 bases between them. CDR3 DNA sequence: TGCGCCAGCAGCTTTAACAGGGTCCAAGAGACCCAGTACTTC. Its translation is CASSFNRVQETQYF.

The chain links TRBV12-5 to TRBJ2-5, with D possibly TRBD1 on 5 matching bases. The V end was cut by 6 bases, the J end by 4 bases, with 12 bases between. Germline CDR1 LGHNT, CDR2 FRNRAP. The CDR3 consists of 13 residues. CDR3 sequence (DNA): TGTGCTAGTGGCGAGACTGGGGCAGAGACCCAGTACTTC. Its translation is CASGETGAETQYF.

The V gene is TRBV2, the J gene TRBJ1-2; TRBD1 agrees at 11 bases. The germline CDR1 and CDR2 sequences are SNHLY and FYNNEI. The CDR3 sequence is 14 residues long. After removal of 7 bases from V and 8 bases from J, the junction contained 9 bases not matched to a gene. The CDR3 bases are TGTGCCAGCACCCTCCGGACAGGGGGCATCGGCTACACCTTC. Protein: CASTLRTGGIGYTF.

The V and J genes are TRBV4-1 and TRBJ1-5; 9 nucleotides align to TRBD1. Germline values: CDR1 MGHRA, CDR2 YSYEKL. With 4 bases clipped from V and 6 bases from J, the junction kept 13 bases outside the gene matches. This CDR3 has 17 amino acids. This chain's CDR3 is CASSRISGTGHSQPQHF. For the CDR3, the DNA is TGCGCCAGCAGCCGAATCTCCGGGACAGGGCATTCTCAGCCCCAGCATTTT.

This sequence joins TRBV5-8 and TRBJ2-3; D possibly corresponds to TRBD2 (6 bases). The CDR3 spans 15 residues. V lost 2 bases, J lost 11 bases, and 21 bases lay in between. Germline loops: CDR1 SGHTS, CDR2 YDEGEE. The DNA for the CDR3 is TGTGCCAGCAGCTTCCGTCGTCAACGGGACTCGGGGCAGTATTTT. It encodes CASSFRRQRDSGQYF. Full variable domain (remainder filled in from reference TRBV5-8 and TRBJ2-3): EAGVTQSPTHLIKTRGQQATLRCSPISGHTSVYWYQQALGLGLQFLLWYDEGEERNRGNFPPRFSGRQFPNYSSELNVNALELEDSALYLCASSFRRQRDSGQYFGPGTRLTVL.

This clone was recorded a few times. The chain links TRBV4-1 to TRBJ1-2; no definite D call. The CDR3 runs to 15 residues. Trimming cost V 0 bases and J 4 bases, with 12 bases left between them. Germline CDR1 MGHRA, CDR2 YSYEKL. In nucleotides, the CDR3 is TGCGCCAGCAGCCAAGATGAAGAACGCGGCTATGGCTACACCTTC. Protein sequence: CASSQDEERGYGYTF.

This rearrangement joins TRBV7-2 to TRBJ2-2, with D unresolved. CDR1 and CDR2 from the germline V gene are SGHTA and FQGNSA. CDR3 length equals 15 residues. The V end was cut by 8 bases, the J end by 0 bases, with 13 bases between. The CDR3 reads CASSRDTSNTGELFF. The CDR3, as DNA: TGTGCCAGCTCGCGAGACACCTCGAACACCGGGGAGCTGTTTTTT.

The chain couples TRBV27 to TRBJ2-1; 10 bases match TRBD2. The junction had 2 bases not matched to a gene; V was cut back by 7 bases and J by 2 bases. CDR1 and CDR2 (germline): MNHEY, SMNVEV (reference sequence). The CDR3 length is 14 residues. CDR3 residues: CASMSGGAYNEQFF. CDR3 coding DNA: TGTGCCAGCATGAGCGGGGGGGCCTACAATGAGCAGTTCTTC.

V usage is TRBV7-3 and J usage is TRBJ2-3; D may be TRBD1 (6 bases). The CDR3 extends over 15 amino acids. The V end was cut by 0 bases, the J end by 4 bases, with 11 bases between. Germline loops: CDR1 SGHTA, CDR2 FQGTGA. This CDR3 is CASSLTGGVSDTQYF. The DNA for the CDR3 is TGTGCCAGCAGCTTAACTGGGGGCGTCTCAGATACGCAGTATTTT. Supplemented by reference TRBV7-3 and TRBJ2-3, the full variable domain reads GAGVSQTPSNKVTEKGKYVELRCDPISGHTALYWYRQSLGQGPEFLIYFQGTGAADDSGLPNDRFFAVRPEGSVSTLKIQRTERGDSAVYLCASSLTGGVSDTQYFGPGTRLTVL.

This clone has more than one count but fewer than ten. DNA for the CDR3: TGCGCCAGCAGTCGAGGGGGGACAGAAAATAATTCACCCCTCCACTTT. This translates into CASSRGGTENNSPLHF. This chain links TRBV10-2 with TRBJ1-6; the match to TRBD1 covers 7 bases. Germline loops: CDR1 WSHSY, CDR2 SAAADI. With 5 bases clipped from V and 5 bases from J, the junction kept 9 bases outside the gene matches. The CDR3 contains 16 residues.

The V call is TRBV7-8, the J call TRBJ1-1; D is ambiguous. Trimming pared 7 bases from V and 4 bases from J, leaving 16 bases between. Germline V gives CDR1 SGHVS, CDR2 FQNEAQ. The CDR3 extends over 14 amino acids. CDR3 protein: CASIKRREGTEAFF. The CDR3 DNA sequence: TGTGCCAGCATAAAAAGACGGGAAGGCACTGAAGCTTTCTTT. Using reference TRBV7-8 and TRBJ1-1 for the parts outside the CDR3, the full variable domain is GAGVSQSPRYKVAKRGQDVALRCDPISGHVSLFWYQQALGQGPEFLTYFQNEAQLDKSGLPSDRFFAERPEGSVSTLKIQRTQQEDSAVYLCASIKRREGTEAFFGQGTRLTVV.

The chain employs TRBV5-1 and TRBJ1-1; 9 nucleotides match TRBD1. The germline V gene encodes CDR1 SGHRS and CDR2 YFSETQ. V was pared by 4 bases and J by 3 bases, with 4 bases of the junction left unmatched. This CDR3 spans 14 amino acids. The CDR3 DNA reads as TGCGCCAGCAGCCGGACAGGGGCGGACACTGAAGCTTTCTTT. It translates to CASSRTGADTEAFF.

This clone was detected a few times. The V call is TRBV21-1, the J call TRBJ2-7; TRBD2 is taken as the D call from the table, unchecked against the DNA. TRBV21-1 is a recognized pseudogene. The CDR3 covers 14 residues. CDR3 residues: CATQEKGDYYEQYF. As DNA, the CDR3 is TGTGCCACCCAAGAGAAGGGGGACTACTACGAGCAGTACTTC.

This clone was detected a few times. The V call is TRBV2, the J call TRBJ2-7; D perhaps matches TRBD2 (6 bases). Germline lookup yields CDR1 SNHLY and CDR2 FYNNEI. Trimming pared 3 bases from V and 2 bases from J, leaving 14 bases between. The CDR3 consists of 15 residues. CDR3 amino acids: CASSERRGLTYEQYF. CDR3 DNA: TGTGCCAGCAGTGAGCGGCGGGGTCTCACCTACGAGCAGTACTTC. Combining the CDR3 with reference TRBV2 and TRBJ2-7 gives the whole variable domain EPEVTQTPSHQVTQMGQEVILRCVPISNHLYFYWYRQILGQKVEFLVSFYNNEISEKSEIFDDQFSVERPDGSNFTLKIRSTKLEDSAMYFCASSERRGLTYEQYFGPGTRLTVT.